Shown below are 6 T cell receptor beta chains from a single sample sequenced in a study of T cells in localized non-small cell lung cancer (dated by TCRdb to about 2020). Library creation used the immunoSEQ multiplex PCR assay. This immuneACCESS table, as held by TCRdb, lists in-frame sequences with V and J called but not all clones. Of the missing ones, under half trace to an unresolved V gene in checked studies; the others have no known cause. Within this sample are under 75,000 clones, with about nine tenths of them counted one time only. Together, the top ten hold 20% to 25% of the sample. The input for sequencing was peripheral blood, taken before any cancer treatment. The receptors here all came from a male donor aged 60 or older with stage III squamous cell lung carcinoma.

The chain combines TRBV7-9 with TRBJ1-1; D perhaps matches TRBD1 (5 bases). V was pared by 5 bases and J by 5 bases, with 21 bases between. Germline V CDR1 and CDR2: SEHNR, FQNEAQ (reference sequence). CDR3 length equals 16 residues. In nucleotides, the CDR3 is TGTGCCAGCAGCCCCTGGGACTCAGTAAAACCGACTGAAGCTTTCTTT. It yields the protein CASSPWDSVKPTEAFF. Supplemented by reference TRBV7-9 and TRBJ1-1, the full variable domain reads DTGVSQNPRHKITKRGQNVTFRCDPISEHNRLYWYRQTLGQGPEFLTYFQNEAQLEKSRLLSDRFSAERPKGSFSTLEIQRTEQGDSAMYLCASSPWDSVKPTEAFFGQGTRLTVV.

V usage is TRBV10-3 and J usage is TRBJ2-5, with 10 bases aligning to TRBD2. CDR1 ENHRY and CDR2 SYGVKD come from the germline V gene. The CDR3 sequence is 17 residues long. V shed 0 bases, J shed 4 bases, and the junction held 8 bases outside the gene matches. The CDR3 loop is CAISESRVAGGGETQYF. The DNA for the CDR3 is TGTGCCATCAGTGAGTCGAGAGTAGCGGGGGGAGGAGAGACCCAGTACTTC.

V usage is TRBV19 and J usage is TRBJ1-2; 8 bases agree with TRBD1. CDR3 length: 14 amino acids. Germline V lookup: CDR1 LNHDA, CDR2 SQIVND (reference sequence). V lost 3 bases, J lost 5 bases, and 5 bases stayed unmatched. The CDR3 DNA reads as TGTGCCAGTAGTATTTGGGGACAGGCGTATGGCTACACCTTC. Protein product: CASSIWGQAYGYTF.

CDR3 bases: TGTGCCAGCAGCTTAGGGACTAGCAATCAGCCCCAGCATTTT. Its translation is CASSLGTSNQPQHF. The rearrangement joins TRBV7-9 to TRBJ1-5, with unresolved D. This CDR3 spans 14 amino acids. From germline, CDR1 is SEHNR and CDR2 FQNEAQ (reference sequence). Between the trimmed V and J ends, which lost 1 base and 0 bases, there was a span of 4 bases.

V gene TRBV6-1 combines with J gene TRBJ2-7; 8 nucleotides agree with TRBD1. V lost 1 base to trimming and J lost 7 bases; unmatched junction nucleotides: 18. The CDR3 covers 18 residues. Germline CDR1 reads MNHNS; CDR2 reads SASEGT. The CDR3 sequence is CASSEVPGGTGSRREQYV. CDR3 bases: TGTGCCAGCAGTGAAGTCCCTGGCGGGACAGGCTCAAGAAGGGAGCAGTACGTC.

This chain connects TRBV11-2 to TRBJ1-6, with TRBD1 as a possible D gene (6 bases). Germline CDR1 reads SGHAT; CDR2 reads FQNNGV. V shed 1 base and J shed 6 bases, with 10 bases lying between them. The CDR3 loop spans 15 amino acids. CDR3 nucleotides: TGTGCCAGCAGCTTAGTGGGGGGGCCTAATTCACCCCTCCACTTT. As protein: CASSLVGGPNSPLHF.